These 6 T cell receptor beta chains were sequenced from one sample in a study of human T cells and chemical hapten exposure. Each CDR3 protein is one row after TCRdb ran MiXCR on the 5' RACE reads. The table lists tens of thousands of distinct CDR3 sequences, about 8.4% of them singletons. Unseparated into fractions, whole blood served as the source from which total RNA was extracted. Receptors originate from a male donor in good health.

The J gene is TRBJ2-2, the V gene TRBV11-3, with TRBD1 as a possible D gene (5 bases). Trimming stripped 5 bases from V and 0 bases from J, with 10 bases between. Germline V gives CDR1 SGHNT, CDR2 YENEEA. The CDR3 runs to 15 residues. The CDR3 is CASSPEGANTGELFF. CDR3 in DNA: TGTGCCAGCAGCCCTGAAGGGGCGAACACCGGGGAGCTGTTTTTT.

Ten or more counts support this clonotype. The CDR3 nucleotides read TGCGCCAGCAGCAACGGACAGGGGAGTTCGTACGAGCAGTACTTC. Translating it yields CASSNGQGSSYEQYF. J is TRBJ2-7 and V is TRBV5-1; TRBD1 matches 9 bases. The CDR3 consists of 15 residues. Per the germline V gene, CDR1 is SGHRS and CDR2 is YFSETQ. Trimming removed 4 bases from V and 4 bases from J; junction bases left unmatched: 9.

The chain carries TRBV5-6 and TRBJ2-7; tentative D call: TRBD1 (6 bases). Trimming removed 2 bases at V and 2 bases at J, with 11 bases between. The CDR3 has 14 amino acids. Per the germline V gene, CDR1 is SGHDT and CDR2 is YYEEEE. The CDR3 sequence: CASSLGDTAYEQYF. Here the CDR3 DNA reads TGTGCCAGCAGCTTAGGGGACACAGCCTACGAGCAGTACTTC.

This clonotype was detected a few times. V and J are TRBV13 and TRBJ2-1; D is uncertain. Germline assignment: CDR1 PRHDT and CDR2 FYEKMQ (reference sequence). CDR3 length equals 14 residues. V was shortened by 2 bases and J by 10 bases, with 15 bases between the two germline ends. The CDR3 spells CASSLILSRHEQFF. The CDR3 DNA follows: TGTGCCAGCAGCTTAATTCTTTCCAGGCACGAGCAGTTCTTC. Drawing the rest from reference TRBV13 and TRBJ2-1, the complete variable domain is AAGVIQSPRHLIKEKRETATLKCYPIPRHDTVYWYQQGPGQDPQFLISFYEKMQSDKGSIPDRFSAQQFSDYHSELNMSSLELGDSALYFCASSLILSRHEQFFGPGTRLTVL.

As concerns this clonotype: Being one base from a much bigger clone, this may be a read error. The chain carries TRBV12-3 or TRBV12-4 and TRBJ1-5; D is ambiguous. The CDR3 has 15 amino acids. CDR3 in DNA: TGTGCCAGCACCCCCGCGGGTAGGGTCGATCAGCCCCAGCGTTTT. Its translation: CASTPAGRVDQPQRF.

This clonotype was seen a handful of times. V is TRBV7-9 and J is TRBJ2-3, with TRBD1 as a possible D gene (5 bases). CDR1 is SEHNR and CDR2 is FQNEAQ in the germline V gene (reference sequence). The CDR3 contains 15 residues. V lost 0 bases to trimming and J lost 7 bases, with 14 bases between them. The DNA of the CDR3 is TGTGCCAGCAGCTTAGCGACAGTCTATGATTATACGCAGTATTTT. Its protein is CASSLATVYDYTQYF.